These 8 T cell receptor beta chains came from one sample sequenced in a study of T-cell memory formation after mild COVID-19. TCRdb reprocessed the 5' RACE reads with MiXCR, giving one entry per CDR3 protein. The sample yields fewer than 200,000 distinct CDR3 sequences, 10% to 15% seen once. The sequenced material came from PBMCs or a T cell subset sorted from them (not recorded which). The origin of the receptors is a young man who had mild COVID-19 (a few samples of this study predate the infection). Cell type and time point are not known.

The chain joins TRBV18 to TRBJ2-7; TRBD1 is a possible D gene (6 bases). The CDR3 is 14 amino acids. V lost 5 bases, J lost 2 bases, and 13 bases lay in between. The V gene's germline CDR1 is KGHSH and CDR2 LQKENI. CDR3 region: CASSEKQGPYEQYV. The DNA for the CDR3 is TGTGCCAGCTCAGAAAAACAGGGCCCCTACGAGCAGTACGTC.

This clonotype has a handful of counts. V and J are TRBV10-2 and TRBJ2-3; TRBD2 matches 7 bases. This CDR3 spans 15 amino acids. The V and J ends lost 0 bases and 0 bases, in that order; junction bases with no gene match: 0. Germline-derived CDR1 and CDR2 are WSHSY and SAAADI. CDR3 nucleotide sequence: TGCGCCAGCAGTGAGTCGCGGGGGAGCACAGATACGCAGTATTTT. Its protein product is CASSESRGSTDTQYF.

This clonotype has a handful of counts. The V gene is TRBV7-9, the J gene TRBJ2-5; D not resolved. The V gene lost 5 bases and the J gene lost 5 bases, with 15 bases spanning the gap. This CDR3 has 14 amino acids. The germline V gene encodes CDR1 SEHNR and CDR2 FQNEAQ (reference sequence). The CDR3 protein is CASSLPISLETQYF. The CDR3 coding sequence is TGTGCCAGCAGCCTACCGATAAGTTTGGAGACCCAGTACTTC.

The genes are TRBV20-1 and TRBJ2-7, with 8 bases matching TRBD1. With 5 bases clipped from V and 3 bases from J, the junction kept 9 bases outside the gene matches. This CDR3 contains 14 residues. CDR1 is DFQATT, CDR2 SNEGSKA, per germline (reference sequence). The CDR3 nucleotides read TGCAGTGCTTCCCCCGGGACAGGCCTCTACGAGCAGTACGTC. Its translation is CSASPGTGLYEQYV.

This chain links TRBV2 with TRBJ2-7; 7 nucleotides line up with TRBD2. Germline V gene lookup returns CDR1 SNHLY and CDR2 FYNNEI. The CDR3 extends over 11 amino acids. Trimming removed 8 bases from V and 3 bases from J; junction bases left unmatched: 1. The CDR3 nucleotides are TGTGCCAGCGGGAGGGACTACGAGCAGTACTTC. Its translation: CASGRDYEQYF.

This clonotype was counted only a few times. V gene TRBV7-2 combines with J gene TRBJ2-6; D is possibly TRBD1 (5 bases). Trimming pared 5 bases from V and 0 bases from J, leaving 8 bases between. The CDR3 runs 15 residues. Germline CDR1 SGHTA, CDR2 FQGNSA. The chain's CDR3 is CASSLGDSGANVLTF. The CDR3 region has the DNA TGTGCCAGCAGCCTAGGGGACTCTGGGGCCAACGTCCTGACTTTC.

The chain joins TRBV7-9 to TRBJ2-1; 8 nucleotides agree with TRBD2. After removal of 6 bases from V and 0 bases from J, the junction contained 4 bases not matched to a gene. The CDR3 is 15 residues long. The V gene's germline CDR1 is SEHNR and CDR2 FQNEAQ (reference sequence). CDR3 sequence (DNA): TGTGCCAGCAGTTCTCGGGGGGGCTCCTACAATGAGCAGTTCTTC. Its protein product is CASSSRGGSYNEQFF.

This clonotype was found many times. Here the CDR3 reads CASSYFQAEREQYF. CDR3 DNA sequence: TGTGCCAGCAGTTATTTCCAGGCAGAGCGCGAGCAGTACTTC. The rearrangement joins TRBV6-2 or TRBV6-3 to TRBJ2-7; D not certain. CDR3 length equals 14 residues. Germline values: CDR1 MNHEY, CDR2 SVGEGT. Trimming took 3 bases from V and 6 from J, leaving 15 bases between them.